Listed below are T cell receptor beta chains from one sample, sequenced in a study of cytomegalovirus exposure and HLA in healthy donors. Repertoires were generated with immunoSEQ multiplex PCR, while TCRdb's copy carries only in-frame clones and drops some. There are 100,000 to 150,000 clones in the sample, with around 1.6% held by the top ten. Sequencing was performed on PBMCs. These receptors were obtained from a man aged 18 to 29 in good health and CMV-seronegative. The conserved cysteine and the conserved F or W are not part of the CDR3 here. D genes are given only for firm matches.

ASSVQGAYEQY	.	TRBV5-5	TRBJ2-7
ASSSGGKGGNTIY	TRBD1	TRBV9	TRBJ1-3
ASSPYSAGGSDTQY	TRBD2	TRBV18	TRBJ2-3
ASSFPGAGVANEQF	.	TRBV28	TRBJ2-1
ASSPTGTSVGEQY	TRBD2	TRBV5-4	TRBJ2-7
ASSFQGQVDSGANVLT	TRBD1	TRBV5-1	TRBJ2-6
ASSADRAPNEKLF	TRBD1	TRBV11-2	TRBJ1-4
ASSSTGPIAIWH	.	TRBV7-9	TRBJ1-5
ASSLVSQGIYEQY	.	TRBV7-6	TRBJ2-7
ASSIRFGGTGTYEQY	TRBD2	TRBV19	TRBJ2-7
ASSLGGEADTQY	.	TRBV27	TRBJ2-3
SVVPSGSQETQY	TRBD2	TRBV29-1	TRBJ2-5
AWVTGPNEQF	.	TRBV30	TRBJ2-1
ASSQDLDEQF	.	TRBV14	TRBJ2-1
ASSLTRGGGETQY	.	TRBV7-3	TRBJ2-5
ASSDVSGTGLSGNTIY	TRBD1	TRBV5-1	TRBJ1-3
ASSLDSVGFSEAF	.	TRBV7-2	TRBJ1-1
SVEDPRRGYGYT	.	TRBV29-1	TRBJ1-2
ASSLGHQFGDTQY	.	TRBV25-1	TRBJ2-3
ASSYSQTQETQY	.	TRBV19	TRBJ2-5
ASSPLGLDTGELF	.	TRBV18	TRBJ2-2
ASQFQGNTEAF	.	TRBV12-5	TRBJ1-1
ASSLSGLNEQY	.	TRBV28	TRBJ2-7
ASSLVGGAAF	.	TRBV11-2	TRBJ1-1
ASSSVPAGVYEQY	TRBD2	TRBV11-3	TRBJ2-7
ASSLGRSYEQY	.	TRBV27	TRBJ2-7
AIRIGLAENNEQF	TRBD2	TRBV10-3	TRBJ2-1
ASSSVGGDTIY	.	TRBV5-4	TRBJ1-3